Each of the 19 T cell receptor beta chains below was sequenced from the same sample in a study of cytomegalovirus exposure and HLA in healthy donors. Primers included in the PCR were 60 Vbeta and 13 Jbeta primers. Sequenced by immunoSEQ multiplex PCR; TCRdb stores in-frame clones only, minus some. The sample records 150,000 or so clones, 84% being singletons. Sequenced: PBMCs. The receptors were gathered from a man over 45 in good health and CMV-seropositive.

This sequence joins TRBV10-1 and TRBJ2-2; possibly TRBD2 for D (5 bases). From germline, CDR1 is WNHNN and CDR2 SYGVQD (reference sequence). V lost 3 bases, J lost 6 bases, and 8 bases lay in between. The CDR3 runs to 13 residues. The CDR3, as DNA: TGCGCCAGCAGTGACTGGGGAGCCGGGGAGCTGTTTTTT. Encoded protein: CASSDWGAGELFF.

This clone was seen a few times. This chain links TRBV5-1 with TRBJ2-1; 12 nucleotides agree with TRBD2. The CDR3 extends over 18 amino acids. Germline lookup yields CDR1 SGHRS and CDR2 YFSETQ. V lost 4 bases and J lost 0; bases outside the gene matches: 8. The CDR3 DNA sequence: TGCGCCAGCAGCAACGGACTAGCGGGAATTAGCTCCTACAATGAGCAGTTCTTC. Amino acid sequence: CASSNGLAGISSYNEQFF.

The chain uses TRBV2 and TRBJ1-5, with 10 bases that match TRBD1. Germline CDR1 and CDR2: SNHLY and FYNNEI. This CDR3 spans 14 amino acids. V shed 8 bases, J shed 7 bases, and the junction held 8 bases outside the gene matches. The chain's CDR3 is CASHRTGGKQPQHF. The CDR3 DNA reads TGTGCCAGCCACCGGACAGGGGGAAAACAGCCCCAGCATTTT.

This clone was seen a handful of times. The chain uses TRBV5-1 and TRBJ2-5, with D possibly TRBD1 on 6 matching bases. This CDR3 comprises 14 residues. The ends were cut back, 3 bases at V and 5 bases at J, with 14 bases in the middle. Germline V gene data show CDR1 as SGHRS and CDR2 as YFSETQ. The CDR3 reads CASSSGTPQETQYF. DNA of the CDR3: TGCGCCAGCAGCTCCGGGACACCCCAGGAGACCCAGTACTTC.

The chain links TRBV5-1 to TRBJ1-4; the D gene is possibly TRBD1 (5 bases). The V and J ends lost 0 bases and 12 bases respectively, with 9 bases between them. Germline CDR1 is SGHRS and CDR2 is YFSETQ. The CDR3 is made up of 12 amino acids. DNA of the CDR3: TGCGCCAGCAGCTTGGTCGGCAGGGAACTGTTTTTT. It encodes CASSLVGRELFF.

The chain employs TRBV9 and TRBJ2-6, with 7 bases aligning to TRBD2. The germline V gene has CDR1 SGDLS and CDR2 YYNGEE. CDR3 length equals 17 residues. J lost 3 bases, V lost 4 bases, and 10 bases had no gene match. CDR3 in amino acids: CASSSRGGVNGANVLTF. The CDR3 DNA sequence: TGTGCCAGCAGCTCCCGTGGGGGGGTGAATGGGGCCAACGTCCTGACTTTC. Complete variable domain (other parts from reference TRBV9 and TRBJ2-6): DSGVTQTPKHLITATGQRVTLRCSPRSGDLSVYWYQQSLDQGLQFLIQYYNGEERAKGNILERFSAQQFPDLHSELNLSSLELGDSALYFCASSSRGGVNGANVLTFGAGSRLTVL.

CDR3 bases: TGTGCCAGCAGTGAAGCGCTTCGGGGTAGCGGGAAGACAGATACGCAGTATTTT. This encodes CASSEALRGSGKTDTQYF. The genes are TRBV6-1 and TRBJ2-3; 8 positions match TRBD2. V dropped 0 bases and J dropped 3; count of bases not matched to a gene: 11. The CDR3 covers 18 residues. Germline V gives CDR1 MNHNS, CDR2 SASEGT.

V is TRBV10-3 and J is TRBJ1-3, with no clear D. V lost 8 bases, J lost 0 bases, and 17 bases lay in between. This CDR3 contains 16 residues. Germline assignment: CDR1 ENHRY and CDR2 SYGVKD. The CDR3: CAIYDRGPLSGNTIYF. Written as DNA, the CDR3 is TGTGCCATCTACGATCGAGGCCCCCTCTCTGGAAACACCATATATTTT.

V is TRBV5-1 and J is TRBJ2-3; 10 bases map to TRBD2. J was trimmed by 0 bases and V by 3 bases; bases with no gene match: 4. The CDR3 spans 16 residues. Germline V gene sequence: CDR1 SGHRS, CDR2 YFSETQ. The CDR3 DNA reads TGCGCCAGCAGCTCACTGACTAGCGGGAGCACAGATACGCAGTATTTT. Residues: CASSSLTSGSTDTQYF.

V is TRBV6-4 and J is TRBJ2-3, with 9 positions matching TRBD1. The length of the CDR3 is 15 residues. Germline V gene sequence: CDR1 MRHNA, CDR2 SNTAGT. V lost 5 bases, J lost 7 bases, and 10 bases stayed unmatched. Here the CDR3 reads CASSTDEGQGHTQYF. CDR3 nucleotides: TGTGCCAGCAGTACCGACGAGGGACAGGGCCATACGCAGTATTTT.

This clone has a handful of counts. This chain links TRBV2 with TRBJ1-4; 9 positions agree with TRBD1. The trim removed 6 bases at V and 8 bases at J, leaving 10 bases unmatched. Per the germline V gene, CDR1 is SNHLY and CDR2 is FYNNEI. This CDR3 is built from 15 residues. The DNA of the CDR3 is TGTGCCAGCAGCCCGGACAGGGGTAGAGTGGAAAAACTGTTTTTT. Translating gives CASSPDRGRVEKLFF.

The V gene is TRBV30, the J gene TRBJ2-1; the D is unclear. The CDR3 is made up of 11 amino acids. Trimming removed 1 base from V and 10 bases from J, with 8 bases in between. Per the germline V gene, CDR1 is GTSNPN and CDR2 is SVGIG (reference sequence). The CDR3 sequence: CAWSGAWEQFF. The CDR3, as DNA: TGTGCCTGGAGTGGAGCTTGGGAGCAGTTCTTC.

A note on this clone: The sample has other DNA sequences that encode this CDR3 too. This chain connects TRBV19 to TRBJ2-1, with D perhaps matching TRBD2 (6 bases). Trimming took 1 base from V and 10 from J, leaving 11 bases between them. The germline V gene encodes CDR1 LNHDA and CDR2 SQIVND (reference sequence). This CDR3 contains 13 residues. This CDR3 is CASSIVAGSEQFF. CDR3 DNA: TGTGCCAGTAGTATAGTGGCGGGGTCCGAGCAGTTCTTC. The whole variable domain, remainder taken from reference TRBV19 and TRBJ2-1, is DGGITQSPKYLFRKEGQNVTLSCEQNLNHDAMYWYRQDPGQGLRLIYYSQIVNDFQKGDIAEGYSVSREKKESFPLTVTSAQKNPTAFYLCASSIVAGSEQFFGPGTRLTVL.

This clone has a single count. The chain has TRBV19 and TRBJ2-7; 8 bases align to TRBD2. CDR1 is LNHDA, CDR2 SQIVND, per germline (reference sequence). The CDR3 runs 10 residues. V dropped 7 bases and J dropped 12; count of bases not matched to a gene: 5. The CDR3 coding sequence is TGTGCCAGTAACCCCGGGGGGGTGTACGTC. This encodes CASNPGGVYV.

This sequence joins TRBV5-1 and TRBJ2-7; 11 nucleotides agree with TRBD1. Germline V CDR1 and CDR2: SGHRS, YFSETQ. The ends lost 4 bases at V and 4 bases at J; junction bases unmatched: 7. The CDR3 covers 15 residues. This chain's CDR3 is CASSPTGTGGYEQYF. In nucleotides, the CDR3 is TGCGCCAGCAGCCCCACCGGGACAGGGGGTTACGAGCAGTACTTC.

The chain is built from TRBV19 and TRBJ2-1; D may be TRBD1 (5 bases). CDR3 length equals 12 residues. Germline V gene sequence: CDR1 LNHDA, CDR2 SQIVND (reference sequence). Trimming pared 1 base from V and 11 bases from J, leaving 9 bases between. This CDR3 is CASSIGQGKQFF. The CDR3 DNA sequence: TGTGCCAGTAGTATAGGGCAGGGAAAGCAGTTCTTC.

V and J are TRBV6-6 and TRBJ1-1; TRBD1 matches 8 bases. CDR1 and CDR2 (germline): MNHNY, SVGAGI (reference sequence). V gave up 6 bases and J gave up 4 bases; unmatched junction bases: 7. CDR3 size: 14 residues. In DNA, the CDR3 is TGTGCCAGCAGGGATCAGGGGGCCTCCACTGAAGCTTTCTTT. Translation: CASRDQGASTEAFF.

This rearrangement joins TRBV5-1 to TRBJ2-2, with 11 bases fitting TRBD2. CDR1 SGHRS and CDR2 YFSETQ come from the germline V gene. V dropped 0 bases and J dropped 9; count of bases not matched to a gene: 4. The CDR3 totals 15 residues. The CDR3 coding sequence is TGCGCCAGCAGCTTGGATACTAGCGGGGGTCGGGAGCTGTTTTTT. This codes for CASSLDTSGGRELFF.

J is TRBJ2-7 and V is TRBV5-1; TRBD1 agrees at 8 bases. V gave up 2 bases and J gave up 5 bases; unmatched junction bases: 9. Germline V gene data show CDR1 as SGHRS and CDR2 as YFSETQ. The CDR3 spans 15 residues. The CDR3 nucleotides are TGCGCCAGCAGCTTAATCGGGCAGGGGGCTAACGAGCAGTACTTC. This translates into CASSLIGQGANEQYF.